Listed below are T cell receptor beta chains from one sample, sequenced in a study of identical twins. TCRdb re-analysed the 5' RACE reads in MiXCR, keeping a single row per CDR3 protein. Here the sample spans more than 400,000 distinct CDR3 sequences, around 15% being singletons. Another study also made use of these data, one on yellow fever vaccine responses in identical twins.

The sample was CD4+ T cells sorted from blood. Receptors originate from a woman aged 18-29 years in good health. CDR3s include the opening cysteine and the closing phenylalanine or tryptophan. The D gene is left open where the match is weak. Size tells how often a clone was seen (once, few, many) or the class of an expanded clone, and some rows leave it out.

CDR3nt: TGCAGTGCTAGGACAGGGGGGAACACCGGGGAGCTGTTTTTT
CDR3aa: CSARTGGNTGELFF
j_gene: TRBJ2-2
v_gene: TRBV20-1
abundance: .
d_gene: TRBD1

CDR3nt: TGTGCCAGCAGTTCCGACAGGACCATGAACACCGGGGAGCTGTTTTTT
CDR3aa: CASSSDRTMNTGELFF
j_gene: TRBJ2-2
v_gene: TRBV12-3/TRBV12-4
abundance: few
d_gene: .

CDR3nt: TGTGCCAGCAGTTTGGACACTACCTATGGCTACACCTTC
CDR3aa: CASSLDTTYGYTF
j_gene: TRBJ1-2
v_gene: TRBV12-3/TRBV12-4
abundance: .
d_gene: .

CDR3nt: TGCAGCGTCCAAACAGGGGTTGGTTCATGGGACACTGAAGCTTTCTTT
CDR3aa: CSVQTGVGSWDTEAFF
j_gene: TRBJ1-1
v_gene: TRBV29-1
abundance: many
d_gene: TRBD1

CDR3nt: TGTGCCAGCAGCCGAGATTTTAGGAAATATAGAGATACGCAGTATTTT
CDR3aa: CASSRDFRKYRDTQYF
j_gene: TRBJ2-3
v_gene: TRBV4-2
abundance: .
d_gene: .

CDR3nt: TGTGCCACCAGTGATCATACAGGGTACTCTGGGGCCAACGTCCTGACTTTC
CDR3aa: CATSDHTGYSGANVLTF
j_gene: TRBJ2-6
v_gene: TRBV24-1
abundance: .
d_gene: .

CDR3nt: TGTGCCAGCAGTTTATGGGGCAAATCGAACACTGAAGCTTTCTTT
CDR3aa: CASSLWGKSNTEAFF
j_gene: TRBJ1-1
v_gene: TRBV28
abundance: many
d_gene: .

CDR3nt: TGCAGCGTTGAACGCGGCGGGAACACTGAAGCTTTCTTT
CDR3aa: CSVERGGNTEAFF
j_gene: TRBJ1-1
v_gene: TRBV29-1
abundance: .
d_gene: .

CDR3nt: TGCGCCAGCAGCTTGGAACTAGCGGGGGGCGCGAACACCGGGGAGCTGTTTTTT
CDR3aa: CASSLELAGGANTGELFF
j_gene: TRBJ2-2
v_gene: TRBV5-1
abundance: .
d_gene: TRBD2

CDR3nt: TGTGCCAGCATTTCCCTACAGGGGCGCTCCTACAATGAGCAGTTCTTC
CDR3aa: CASISLQGRSYNEQFF
j_gene: TRBJ2-1
v_gene: TRBV28
abundance: few
d_gene: TRBD1

CDR3nt: TGCAGCGTTGGGGGGAACTCCTACAATGAGCAGTTCTTC
CDR3aa: CSVGGNSYNEQFF
j_gene: TRBJ2-1
v_gene: TRBV29-1
abundance: few
d_gene: .

CDR3nt: TGCGCCAGCAGCTTGGCTGGTGGCGGTGGCTACACCTTC
CDR3aa: CASSLAGGGGYTF
j_gene: TRBJ1-2
v_gene: TRBV5-1
abundance: few
d_gene: .

CDR3nt: TGTGCCAGCAGACAGGGTTCTGAGCAGTTCTTC
CDR3aa: CASRQGSEQFF
j_gene: TRBJ2-1
v_gene: TRBV2
abundance: .
d_gene: .

CDR3nt: TGTGCCAGCAGTTTTCGAAGCAATCAGCCCCAGCATTTT
CDR3aa: CASSFRSNQPQHF
j_gene: TRBJ1-5
v_gene: TRBV12-3/TRBV12-4
abundance: many
d_gene: .

CDR3nt: TGTGCCAGCAGCCCCGTGGGGGGGCCGTTCACCGGGGAGCTGTTTTTT
CDR3aa: CASSPVGGPFTGELFF
j_gene: TRBJ2-2
v_gene: TRBV6-2/TRBV6-3
abundance: .
d_gene: .

CDR3nt: TGTGCCAGCAGTGAATTGAGCTATTCTTTCGGGTACGAGCAGTACTTC
CDR3aa: CASSELSYSFGYEQYF
j_gene: TRBJ2-7
v_gene: TRBV25-1
abundance: few
d_gene: .

CDR3nt: TGTGCCAGCAGCGTCAATCCGATTACCACAGATACGCAGTATTTT
CDR3aa: CASSVNPITTDTQYF
j_gene: TRBJ2-3
v_gene: TRBV9
abundance: many
d_gene: .

CDR3nt: TGCAGCGTTGTAGTGGTGGAGGCTAGGTACTTC
CDR3aa: CSVVVVEARYF
j_gene: TRBJ2-5
v_gene: TRBV29-1
abundance: .
d_gene: .

CDR3nt: TGTGCCACACTTAGCGGCTCTACCTCCTACGAGCAGTACTTC
CDR3aa: CATLSGSTSYEQYF
j_gene: TRBJ2-7
v_gene: TRBV6-5
abundance: few
d_gene: .

CDR3nt: TGTGCCAGCAGTTTTGGGACCCTACAAGAGACCCAGTACTTC
CDR3aa: CASSFGTLQETQYF
j_gene: TRBJ2-5
v_gene: TRBV12-3/TRBV12-4
abundance: few
d_gene: .

CDR3nt: TGTGCCATCAGCGCCCAGGGGACTGCGTTATCTGGGGAGCTGTTTTTT
CDR3aa: CAISAQGTALSGELFF
j_gene: TRBJ2-2
v_gene: TRBV10-3
abundance: .
d_gene: .

CDR3nt: TGTGCCAGCAGCTTAGCGTTAAGGACAGACACAGATACGCAGTATTTT
CDR3aa: CASSLALRTDTDTQYF
j_gene: TRBJ2-3
v_gene: TRBV7-9
abundance: .
d_gene: .

CDR3nt: TGCGCCAGCAGCTTGGGTTCGGCTAGCGGGTTCGGAATAGATACGCAGTATTTT
CDR3aa: CASSLGSASGFGIDTQYF
j_gene: TRBJ2-3
v_gene: TRBV5-1
abundance: few
d_gene: TRBD2

CDR3nt: TGTGCCAGCCGCTCCCAACAGGGGAACTATGGCTACACCTTC
CDR3aa: CASRSQQGNYGYTF
j_gene: TRBJ1-2
v_gene: TRBV28
abundance: few
d_gene: TRBD1

CDR3nt: TGCAGTGCTAGATCCCTAAGGAACACCGGGGAGCTGTTTTTT
CDR3aa: CSARSLRNTGELFF
j_gene: TRBJ2-2
v_gene: TRBV20-1
abundance: few
d_gene: .

CDR3nt: TGTGCCAGCAGCATATTCGGAGGGAACACTGAAGCTTTCTTT
CDR3aa: CASSIFGGNTEAFF
j_gene: TRBJ1-1
v_gene: TRBV5-5
abundance: few
d_gene: .

CDR3nt: TGTGCCAGCAGTTTAATGGAGCGGATGAATGAGCAGTTCTTC
CDR3aa: CASSLMERMNEQFF
j_gene: TRBJ2-1
v_gene: TRBV28
abundance: few
d_gene: .

CDR3nt: TGTGCCAGCAGGTCTTCCGGGGGCACTCCCTCCTACAATGAGCAGTTCTTC
CDR3aa: CASRSSGGTPSYNEQFF
j_gene: TRBJ2-1
v_gene: TRBV11-3
abundance: few
d_gene: .

CDR3nt: TGCAGCGTTGAAGATGGGGGACAGGGGTCATACGAGCAGTACTTC
CDR3aa: CSVEDGGQGSYEQYF
j_gene: TRBJ2-7
v_gene: TRBV29-1
abundance: .
d_gene: TRBD1

CDR3nt: TGTGCCAGCTCACCCCGATTAGGGCTAGCGGAGAACAATGAGCAGTTCTTC
CDR3aa: CASSPRLGLAENNEQFF
j_gene: TRBJ2-1
v_gene: TRBV18
abundance: .
d_gene: TRBD2

CDR3nt: TGTGCCAGCAGGCGGGGGGACAGCTCCAACAATGAGCAGTTCTTC
CDR3aa: CASRRGDSSNNEQFF
j_gene: TRBJ2-1
v_gene: TRBV2
abundance: few
d_gene: .

CDR3nt: TGTGCCAGCAGGATCTCCCAACTTAACAATGAGCAGTTCTTC
CDR3aa: CASRISQLNNEQFF
j_gene: TRBJ2-1
v_gene: TRBV7-8
abundance: .
d_gene: .

CDR3nt: TGTGCCAGCAAAAAAGACAGGGGGAATCAGCCCCAGCATTTT
CDR3aa: CASKKDRGNQPQHF
j_gene: TRBJ1-5
v_gene: TRBV6-1
abundance: few
d_gene: TRBD1

CDR3nt: TGTGCCAGCGGGGACCCGCCGAACACCGGGGAGCTGTTTTTT
CDR3aa: CASGDPPNTGELFF
j_gene: TRBJ2-2
v_gene: TRBV7-7
abundance: few
d_gene: .

CDR3nt: TGTGCCAGCAGCCCATCCGGGACAAGTTACAATGAGCAGTTCTTC
CDR3aa: CASSPSGTSYNEQFF
j_gene: TRBJ2-1
v_gene: TRBV7-9
abundance: .
d_gene: .

CDR3nt: TGTGCCAGCAGCCAGGGGCCCTCACCCCTCCACTTT
CDR3aa: CASSQGPSPLHF
j_gene: TRBJ1-6
v_gene: TRBV3-1
abundance: .
d_gene: .

CDR3nt: TGTGCCAGCAGCTTTACACTCGCTAATGAAAAACTGTTTTTT
CDR3aa: CASSFTLANEKLFF
j_gene: TRBJ1-4
v_gene: TRBV7-2
abundance: many
d_gene: .

CDR3nt: TGTGCCAGCAGGTTGACAGGGCCCTACGAGCAGTACTTC
CDR3aa: CASRLTGPYEQYF
j_gene: TRBJ2-7
v_gene: TRBV2
abundance: .
d_gene: TRBD1

CDR3nt: TGTGCCACCAGGTCCCGGCGGGAAAAACTGTTTTTT
CDR3aa: CATRSRREKLFF
j_gene: TRBJ1-4
v_gene: TRBV12-3/TRBV12-4
abundance: .
d_gene: .

CDR3nt: TGCGCCAGCAGCCCCCTGGGAGGGCGCCGAGAAAACCACAATGAGCAGTTCTTC
CDR3aa: CASSPLGGRRENHNEQFF
j_gene: TRBJ2-1
v_gene: TRBV4-1
abundance: few
d_gene: TRBD2

CDR3nt: TGTGCCAGCAGGGGAGGTGGCGTAGAGACCCAGTACTTC
CDR3aa: CASRGGGVETQYF
j_gene: TRBJ2-5
v_gene: TRBV12-3/TRBV12-4
abundance: few
d_gene: .

CDR3nt: TGTGCCAGCAGTTACTGGGCAGATACGCAGTATTTT
CDR3aa: CASSYWADTQYF
j_gene: TRBJ2-3
v_gene: TRBV6-6
abundance: few
d_gene: .

CDR3nt: TGCAGTGCTAGAGATAGTAGGTCCAATGAGCAGTTCTTC
CDR3aa: CSARDSRSNEQFF
j_gene: TRBJ2-1
v_gene: TRBV20-1
abundance: .
d_gene: .

CDR3nt: TGCAGTGCCCCGGGTAGCTCCTACAATGAGCAGTTCTTC
CDR3aa: CSAPGSSYNEQFF
j_gene: TRBJ2-1
v_gene: TRBV20-1
abundance: few
d_gene: .

CDR3nt: TGTGCCAGCAGCCAAGATGTGGGCAGTCAGCCCCAGCATTTT
CDR3aa: CASSQDVGSQPQHF
j_gene: TRBJ1-5
v_gene: TRBV3-1
abundance: .
d_gene: .

CDR3nt: TGTGCCAGCAGTTTACGGGATAAAGAGACCCAGTACTTC
CDR3aa: CASSLRDKETQYF
j_gene: TRBJ2-5
v_gene: TRBV12-3/TRBV12-4
abundance: few
d_gene: .

CDR3nt: TGTGCCAGCAGCGTCCAAGCGGGAGCTAGCACAGATACGCAGTATTTT
CDR3aa: CASSVQAGASTDTQYF
j_gene: TRBJ2-3
v_gene: TRBV9
abundance: few
d_gene: TRBD2

CDR3nt: TGTGCCAGCAGCACCAGCAACGGGGTTTCCGAGCAGTACTTC
CDR3aa: CASSTSNGVSEQYF
j_gene: TRBJ2-7
v_gene: TRBV7-9
abundance: many
d_gene: .

CDR3nt: TGTGCCAGCAGTTTTACGGAATCCTATAATTCACCCCTCCACTTT
CDR3aa: CASSFTESYNSPLHF
j_gene: TRBJ1-6
v_gene: TRBV12-3/TRBV12-4
abundance: .
d_gene: .

CDR3nt: TGTGCCAGCAGCTTAGAAGGGGGAGGGTTAAAGACCCAGTACTTC
CDR3aa: CASSLEGGGLKTQYF
j_gene: TRBJ2-5
v_gene: TRBV11-2
abundance: .
d_gene: .

CDR3nt: TGTGCCATCAGGCTCGACAGGGGGAACACTGAAGCTTTCTTT
CDR3aa: CAIRLDRGNTEAFF
j_gene: TRBJ1-1
v_gene: TRBV10-3
abundance: few
d_gene: TRBD1

CDR3nt: TGTGCCAGCAGCGCACTAGCGGGGGGGCTGGAGCAGTTCTTC
CDR3aa: CASSALAGGLEQFF
j_gene: TRBJ2-1
v_gene: TRBV7-2
abundance: few
d_gene: TRBD2

CDR3nt: TGTGCCAGCTCATCCCCAGGAGAGGAGCAGTTCTTC
CDR3aa: CASSSPGEEQFF
j_gene: TRBJ2-1
v_gene: TRBV18
abundance: .
d_gene: .